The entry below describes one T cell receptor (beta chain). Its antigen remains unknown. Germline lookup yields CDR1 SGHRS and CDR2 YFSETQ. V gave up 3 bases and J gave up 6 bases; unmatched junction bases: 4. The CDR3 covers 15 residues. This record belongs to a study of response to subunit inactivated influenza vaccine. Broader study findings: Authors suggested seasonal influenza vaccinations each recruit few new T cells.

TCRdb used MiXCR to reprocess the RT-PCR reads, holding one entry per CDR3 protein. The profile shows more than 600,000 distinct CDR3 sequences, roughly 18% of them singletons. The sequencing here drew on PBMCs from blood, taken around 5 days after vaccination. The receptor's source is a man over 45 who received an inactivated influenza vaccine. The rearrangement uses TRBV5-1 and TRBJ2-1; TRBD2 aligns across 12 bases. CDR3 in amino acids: CASSSTSGSRNEQFF. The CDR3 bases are TGCGCCAGCAGCTCGACTAGCGGGAGCCGCAATGAGCAGTTCTTC.